The clone carrying this T cell receptor beta chain was observed a few times. The CDR3 loop spans 14 amino acids. With 4 bases removed from V and 0 bases from J, the gap between germline ends came to 13 bases. Germline CDR1 reads GTSNPN; CDR2 reads SVGIG (reference sequence). This sample's TCRbeta library carried unique molecular identifier barcodes. TCRdb re-analysed the PCR reads in MiXCR, keeping a single row per CDR3 protein. The sample includes almost 500,000 distinct CDR3 sequences, under 15% seen only once; the top ten take roughly 5.4%. The record originates from a study of T-cell reconstitution after alpha-beta-depleted transplantation in children.

The chain couples TRBV30 to TRBJ2-7; D gene uncertain. This receptor was taken from a human donor who donated a stem cell graft to a child with combined immunodeficiency. The sequencing used PBMCs from the stem cell graft donor, collected from the stem cell graft. The chain's CDR3 is CAWNEASYSYEQYF. CDR3 coding DNA: TGTGCCTGGAATGAGGCCAGTTACTCCTACGAGCAGTACTTC. The whole variable domain, remainder taken from reference TRBV30 and TRBJ2-7, is SQTIHQWPATLVQPVGSPLSLECTVEGTSNPNLYWYRQAAGRGLQLLFYSVGIGQISSEVPQNLSASRPQDRQFILSSKKLLLSDSGFYLCAWNEASYSYEQYFGPGTRLTVT.